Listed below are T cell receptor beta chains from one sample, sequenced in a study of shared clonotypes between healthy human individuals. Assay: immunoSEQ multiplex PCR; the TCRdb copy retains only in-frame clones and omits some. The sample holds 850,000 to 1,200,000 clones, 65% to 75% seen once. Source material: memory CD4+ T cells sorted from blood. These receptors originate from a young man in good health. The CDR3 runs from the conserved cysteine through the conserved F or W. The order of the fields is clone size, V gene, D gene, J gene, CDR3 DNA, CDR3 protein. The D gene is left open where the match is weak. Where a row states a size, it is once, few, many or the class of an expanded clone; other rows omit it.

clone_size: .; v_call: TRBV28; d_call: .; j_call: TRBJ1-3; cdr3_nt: TGTGCCAGCAGTCCCGCACAGACAACCTCTGGAAACACCATATATTTT; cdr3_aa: CASSPAQTTSGNTIYF
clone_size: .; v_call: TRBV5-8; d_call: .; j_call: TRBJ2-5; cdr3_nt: TGTGCCAGCAGCGGGGGGGGCCGAGAGACCCAGTACTTC; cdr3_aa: CASSGGGRETQYF
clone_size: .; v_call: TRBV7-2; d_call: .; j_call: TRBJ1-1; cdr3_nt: TGTGCCAGCAGCCAAGTCGGGTTTAGGGAAGCTTTCTTT; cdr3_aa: CASSQVGFREAFF
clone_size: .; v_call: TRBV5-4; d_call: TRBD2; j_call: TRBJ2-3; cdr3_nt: TGTGCCAGCAGCTCGGGACTAGCCGCGGATACGCAGTATTTT; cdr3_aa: CASSSGLAADTQYF
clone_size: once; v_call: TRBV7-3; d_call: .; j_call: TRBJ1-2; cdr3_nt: TGTGCCAGCAGCCCCTCGGCAGGGAACTATGGCTACACCTTC; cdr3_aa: CASSPSAGNYGYTF
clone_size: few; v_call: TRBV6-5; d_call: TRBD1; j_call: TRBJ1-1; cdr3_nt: TGTGCCAGCAGTGGACCGGGACAGGTGGGCACTGAAGCTTTCTTT; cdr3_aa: CASSGPGQVGTEAFF
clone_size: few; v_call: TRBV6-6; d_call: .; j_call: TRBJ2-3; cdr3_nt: TGTGCCAGCAGTCCCCGGGGTAGCGGACCCACAGATACGCAGTATTTT; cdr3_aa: CASSPRGSGPTDTQYF
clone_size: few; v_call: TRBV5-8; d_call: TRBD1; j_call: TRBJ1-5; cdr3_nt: TGTGCCAGCAGCTTACAGGGGGCGGGCAATCAGCCCCAGCATTTT; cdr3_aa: CASSLQGAGNQPQHF
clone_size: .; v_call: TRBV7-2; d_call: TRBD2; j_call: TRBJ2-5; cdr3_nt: TGTGCCAGCAGCTTTAGCGGGGGGGCAGAGACCCAGTACTTC; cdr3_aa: CASSFSGGAETQYF
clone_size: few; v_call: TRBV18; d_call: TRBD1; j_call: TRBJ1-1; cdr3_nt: TGTGCCAGCTCCCAACAGGGGGATAGCACTGAAGCTTTCTTT; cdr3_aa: CASSQQGDSTEAFF
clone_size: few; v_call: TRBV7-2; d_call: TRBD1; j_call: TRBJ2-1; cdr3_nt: TGTGCCAGCAGCCCCCGAGCCGGGACAGGGTACAATGAGCAGTTCTTC; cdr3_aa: CASSPRAGTGYNEQFF
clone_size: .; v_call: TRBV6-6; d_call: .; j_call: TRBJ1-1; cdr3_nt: TGTGCCAGCAGTTACGGGGCATTGAACACTGAAGCTTTCTTT; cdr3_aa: CASSYGALNTEAFF
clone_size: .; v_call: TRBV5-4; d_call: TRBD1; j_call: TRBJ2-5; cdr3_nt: TGTGCCAGCAGCTTAGGGCAAGGGGGCTCCGGCCGCGGAGAGACCCAGTACTTC; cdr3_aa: CASSLGQGGSGRGETQYF
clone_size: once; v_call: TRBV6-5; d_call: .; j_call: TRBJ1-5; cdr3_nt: TGTGCCAGCAGTTACTCGGGTATTGAGCCCCAGCATTTT; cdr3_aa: CASSYSGIEPQHF
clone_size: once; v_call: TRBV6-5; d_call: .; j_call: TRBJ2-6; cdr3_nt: TGTGCCAGCAGAAAGAGTTACTCTGGGGCCAACGTCCTGACTTTC; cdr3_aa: CASRKSYSGANVLTF
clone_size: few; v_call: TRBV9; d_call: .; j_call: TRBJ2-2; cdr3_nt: TGTGCCAGCCAATCTTCCTCTGGCACCGGGGAGCTGTTTTTT; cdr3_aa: CASQSSSGTGELFF
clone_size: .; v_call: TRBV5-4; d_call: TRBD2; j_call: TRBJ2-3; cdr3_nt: TGTGCCAGCAGCTTGGCCCGTTATGGCGGGGGAGGCACAGATACGCAGTATTTT; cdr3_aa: CASSLARYGGGGTDTQYF
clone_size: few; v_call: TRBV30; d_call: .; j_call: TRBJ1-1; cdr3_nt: TGTGCCTGGAGGTACTGGCAGAACACTGAAGCTTTCTTT; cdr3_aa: CAWRYWQNTEAFF
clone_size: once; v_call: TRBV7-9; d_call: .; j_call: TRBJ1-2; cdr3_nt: TGTGCCAGCAGCTTAGGTGCAGGGGACGCTCACCATGGCTACACCTTC; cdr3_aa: CASSLGAGDAHHGYTF
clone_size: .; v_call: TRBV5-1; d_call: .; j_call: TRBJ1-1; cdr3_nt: TGCGCCAGCAGCCCCACCGGGACGGTAAGGACTGAAGCTTTCTTT; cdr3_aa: CASSPTGTVRTEAFF
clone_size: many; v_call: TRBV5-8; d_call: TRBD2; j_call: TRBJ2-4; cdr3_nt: TGTGCCAGCAGCGACCAAGCGGGGGCCGTAAACATTCAGTACTTC; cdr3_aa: CASSDQAGAVNIQYF
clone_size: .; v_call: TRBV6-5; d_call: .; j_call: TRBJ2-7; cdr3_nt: TGTGCCAGCAGTTCAATAAAGGCTGGCGAGCAGTACTTC; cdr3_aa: CASSSIKAGEQYF
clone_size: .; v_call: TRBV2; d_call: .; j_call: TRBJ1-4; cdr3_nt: TGTGCCAGCAGTCCGCAGGGTGAAAGGATGTTTTTT; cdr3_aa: CASSPQGERMFF
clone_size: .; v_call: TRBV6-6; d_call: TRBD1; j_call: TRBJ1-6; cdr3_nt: TGTGCCACCACACCCCAGGGGGGTAATTCACCCCTCCACTTT; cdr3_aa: CATTPQGGNSPLHF
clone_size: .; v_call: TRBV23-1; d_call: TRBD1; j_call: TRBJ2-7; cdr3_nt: TGCGCCAGCAGTCAATCGGTGGTAGGGACAGCTTGCTCGTTTCCCTACGAGCAGTACTTC; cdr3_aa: CASSQSVVGTACSFPYEQYF
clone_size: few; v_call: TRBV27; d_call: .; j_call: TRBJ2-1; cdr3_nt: TGTGCCAGCAGTCCTGCTTTGGTAGCGCTCGAGGTGGGACGACACAATGAGCAGTTCTTC; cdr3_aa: CASSPALVALEVGRHNEQFF
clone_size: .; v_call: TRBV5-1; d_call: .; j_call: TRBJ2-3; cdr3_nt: TGCGCCAGCAGCTTGCGCGGGACTAGCACAGATACGCAGTATTTT; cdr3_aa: CASSLRGTSTDTQYF
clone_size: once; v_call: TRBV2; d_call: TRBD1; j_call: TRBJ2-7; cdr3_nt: TGTGCCAGCAGTACTGACAGGGGATCGTACGAGCAGTACTTC; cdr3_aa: CASSTDRGSYEQYF
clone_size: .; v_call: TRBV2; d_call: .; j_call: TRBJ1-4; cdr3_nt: TGTGCCAGCAGTGTAGGAGTCTGGGAAAAACTGTTTTTT; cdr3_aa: CASSVGVWEKLFF
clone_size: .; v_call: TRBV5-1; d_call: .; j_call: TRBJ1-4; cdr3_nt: TGCGCCAGCAGCCTGGGAACCCTTAATGAAAAACTGTTTTTT; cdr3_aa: CASSLGTLNEKLFF
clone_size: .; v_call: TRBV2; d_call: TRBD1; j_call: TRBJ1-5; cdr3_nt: TGTGCCAGCAGTGGGACAGGGAGTCGGGGTCAGCCCCAGCATTTT; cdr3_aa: CASSGTGSRGQPQHF
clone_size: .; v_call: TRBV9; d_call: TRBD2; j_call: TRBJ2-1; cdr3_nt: TGTGCCAGCAGCGAACCTAGCGGGAGGGCCAATGAGCAGTTCTTC; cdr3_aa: CASSEPSGRANEQFF
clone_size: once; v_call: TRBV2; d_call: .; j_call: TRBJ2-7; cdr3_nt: TGTGCCAGCAGTGAATGGGAACGCCGAGAGCAGTACTTC; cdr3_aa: CASSEWERREQYF
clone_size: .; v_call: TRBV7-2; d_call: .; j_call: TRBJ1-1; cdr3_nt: TGTGCCAGCAGCTTATTAGGGCGAAACACTGAAGCTTTCTTT; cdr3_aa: CASSLLGRNTEAFF
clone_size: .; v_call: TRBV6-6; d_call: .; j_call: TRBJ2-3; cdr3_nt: TGTGCCAGCCGGGGGCCAAGCACAGATACGCAGTATTTT; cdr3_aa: CASRGPSTDTQYF
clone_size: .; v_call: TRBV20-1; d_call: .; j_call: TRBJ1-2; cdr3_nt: TGCAGTGCGACAGACCTCCCTGGCTACACCTTC; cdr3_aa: CSATDLPGYTF
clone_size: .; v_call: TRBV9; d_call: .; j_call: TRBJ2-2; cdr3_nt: TGTGCCAGCAGCGTAGAGGCCGGGGAGCTGTTTTTT; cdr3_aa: CASSVEAGELFF
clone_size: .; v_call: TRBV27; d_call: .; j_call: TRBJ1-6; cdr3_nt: TGTGCCAGCAGTCTACACAAGAATTCACCCCTCCACTTT; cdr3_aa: CASSLHKNSPLHF
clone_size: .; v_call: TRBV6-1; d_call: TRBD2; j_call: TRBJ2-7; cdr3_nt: TGTGCCAGCAGTGAACCCGGGACTAGCGGGGGGCTCTACGAGCAGTACTTC; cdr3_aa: CASSEPGTSGGLYEQYF
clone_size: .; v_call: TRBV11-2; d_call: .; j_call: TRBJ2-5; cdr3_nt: TGTGCCAGCAGCGTCGTGGGGGGCGGACAAGAGACCCAGTACTTC; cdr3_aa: CASSVVGGGQETQYF
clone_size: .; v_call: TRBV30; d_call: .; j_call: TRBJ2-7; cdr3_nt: TGTGCCTGGAGTGTACGGTCCAGATCCTACGAGCAGTACTTC; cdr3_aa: CAWSVRSRSYEQYF
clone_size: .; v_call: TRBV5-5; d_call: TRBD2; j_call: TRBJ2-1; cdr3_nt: TGTGCCTCCCAGCGGGAGTTGTCCTACAATGAGCAGTTCTTC; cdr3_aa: CASQRELSYNEQFF
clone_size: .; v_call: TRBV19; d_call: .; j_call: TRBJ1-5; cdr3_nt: TGTGCCAGTAGTAGTCGGATTAATCAGCCCCAGCATTTT; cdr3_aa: CASSSRINQPQHF
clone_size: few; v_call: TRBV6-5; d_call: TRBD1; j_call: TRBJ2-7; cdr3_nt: TGTGCCAGCAGCGACAGGGACCACTCCTACGAGCAGTACTTC; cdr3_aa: CASSDRDHSYEQYF
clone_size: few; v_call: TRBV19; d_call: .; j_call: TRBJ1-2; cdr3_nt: TGTGCCAGTAGTGCCGAAGACAGAAACTATGGCTACACCTTC; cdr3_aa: CASSAEDRNYGYTF
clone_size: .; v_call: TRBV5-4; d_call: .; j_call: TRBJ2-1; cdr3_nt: TGTGCCAGCAGCCCGGACTGGGCAATGGAGCAGTTCTTC; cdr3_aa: CASSPDWAMEQFF
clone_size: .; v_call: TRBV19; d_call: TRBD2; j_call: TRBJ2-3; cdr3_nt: TGTGCCAGTTCCCACTCTAGCGGGGGGGTCGAAACGCAGTATTTT; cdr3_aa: CASSHSSGGVETQYF
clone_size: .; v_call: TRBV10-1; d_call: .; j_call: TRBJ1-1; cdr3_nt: TGCGCCAGCAGTGGCGAAGCAGGGCGCACTGAAGCTTTCTTT; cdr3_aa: CASSGEAGRTEAFF
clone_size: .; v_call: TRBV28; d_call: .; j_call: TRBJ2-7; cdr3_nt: TGTGCCAGCAGTCAGGGTCCAACCTACGAGCAGTACTTC; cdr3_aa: CASSQGPTYEQYF
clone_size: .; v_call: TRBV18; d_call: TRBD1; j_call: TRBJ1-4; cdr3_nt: TGTGCCAGCTCACCATGGGGACAGGGAGGTGAAAAACTGTTTTTT; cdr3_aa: CASSPWGQGGEKLFF
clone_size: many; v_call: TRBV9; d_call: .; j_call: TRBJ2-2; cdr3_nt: TGTGCCAGCAAAGGGCAGGGTAACACCGGGGAGCTGTTTTTT; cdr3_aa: CASKGQGNTGELFF
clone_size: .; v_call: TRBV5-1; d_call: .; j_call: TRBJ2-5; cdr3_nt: TGCGCCAGCAGCTTGAGACAACAAGAGACCCAGTACTTC; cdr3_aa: CASSLRQQETQYF
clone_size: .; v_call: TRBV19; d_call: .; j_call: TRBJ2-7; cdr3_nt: TGTGCCAGTAGTCCAGACTCCTTTCGGGACGAGCAGTACTTC; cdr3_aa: CASSPDSFRDEQYF
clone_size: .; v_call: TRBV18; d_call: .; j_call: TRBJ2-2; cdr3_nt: TGTGCCAGCTCATCTCAAAGCGGAGCCGGGGAGCTGTTTTTT; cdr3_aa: CASSSQSGAGELFF